A single sample gave rise to the 2 T cell receptor beta chains below, sequenced in a study of blood T cell repertoires in COVID-19. Clones were sequenced by immunoSEQ multiplex PCR, and TCRdb holds only the in-frame ones, with some missing. The sample lists about 160,000 clones; about 81% were seen once. The sample was PBMCs or T cells enriched from blood (not recorded which). Receptor source: a man in his forties or fifties who had recovered from COVID-19.

The V gene is TRBV6-9, the J gene TRBJ2-7; possible D gene TRBD2, 6 bases. Germline V lookup: CDR1 MNHGY, CDR2 SVAAGI. The CDR3 totals 19 residues. Trimming pared 5 bases from V and 2 bases from J, leaving 28 bases between. Here the CDR3 reads CASSKGGAGGLVVAYEQYF. The CDR3 DNA reads as TGTGCCAGCAGTAAGGGTGGGGCCGGGGGTTTGGTCGTAGCCTACGAGCAGTACTTC.

This chain connects TRBV6-1 to TRBJ2-7; 7 bases align to TRBD1. The germline V gene encodes CDR1 MNHNS and CDR2 SASEGT. This CDR3 region has 14 residues. Germline trimming cut 3 bases from V and 6 bases from J; bases unmatched to any gene: 8. CDR3 nucleotides: TGTGCCAGCAGTGATCAAGGGGGCCTGGGCGAGCAGTACTTC. Residues: CASSDQGGLGEQYF.